This TCR beta chain was recovered during a study of blood T cell repertoires in COVID-19. Study details: COVID-19 samples, acute and convalescent, were from the United States, Italy and Spain.

Authors' processing steps: Estimation of nucleated cell counts relied on the amplification of reference gene primers. Sequenced by immunoSEQ multiplex PCR; TCRdb stores in-frame clones only, minus some. V, J and clone size were drawn from that table, and D and trimming were deduced from the DNA. Here the sample spans some 160,000 clones, 76% being singletons. Trimming shortened V by 1 base and J by 6 bases, and 7 bases separated the two germline ends. The CDR3 covers 12 residues. V usage is TRBV12-3 or TRBV12-4 and J usage is TRBJ2-7; unclear D gene. The TCR originated in a man aged 60-69 years with acute or convalescent COVID-19. The sequencing sample was made of peripheral blood. CDR3 nucleotide sequence: TGTGCCAGCAGTTTAGAGAGTGTCGAGCAGTACTTC. Translating gives CASSLESVEQYF.